This TCR beta chain was recorded in a study of blood T cell repertoires in COVID-19. Overall study context: Material from acute and convalescent COVID-19 was sourced from the United States, Italy and Spain. T cells, B-cell-depleted T cells, or PBMCs provided the cDNA or gDNA that served as material.

Some clones are missing from TCRdb's copy, which holds only in-frame ones; the method was immunoSEQ multiplex PCR. Among some 38,000 clones listed, around 91% were seen once. Deletions cut 7 bases from V and 0 bases from J, with 11 bases between. Germline lookup yields CDR1 SNHLY and CDR2 FYNNEI. This CDR3 region has 14 residues. Specimen: peripheral blood. The clonotype was recovered from a man aged 55 to 70 with active or convalescent COVID-19. The chain employs TRBV2 and TRBJ2-3; a weak D match, TRBD1 (5 bases). The CDR3 DNA sequence: TGTGCCAGCAATTTGGGGCAAAGCACAGATACGCAGTATTTT. Protein sequence: CASNLGQSTDTQYF. The full variable domain, rest sourced from reference TRBV2 and TRBJ2-3, is EPEVTQTPSHQVTQMGQEVILRCVPISNHLYFYWYRQILGQKVEFLVSFYNNEISEKSEIFDDQFSVERPDGSNFTLKIRSTKLEDSAMYFCASNLGQSTDTQYFGPGTRLTVL.